This is a list of T cell receptor beta chains from one sample in a study of OX40 agonist ivuxolimab in advanced cancers. Sequenced by immunoSEQ multiplex PCR; TCRdb stores in-frame clones only, minus some. This repertoire shows 90,000 to 100,000 clones, about four fifths found once; its top ten account for roughly 1.6%. This specimen consisted of CD4+ or CD8+ T cells sorted from blood, obtained in a trial of the OX40 agonist ivuxolimab. The receptor set was obtained from an adult with an advanced solid tumor such as melanoma, head and neck, liver or kidney cancer. Each CDR3 is given with its conserved first and last residue. Fields, in order: J gene, V gene, clone size, D gene, CDR3 protein, CDR3 DNA. The D gene is left open where the match is weak. The listing skips clone size in some rows; elsewhere it reads once, few, many or a size class.

J: TRBJ2-4
V: TRBV19
size: .
D: .
CDR3: CASSSEAKNIQYF
DNA: TGTGCCAGTAGTTCGGAAGCCAAAAACATTCAGTACTTC

J: TRBJ1-1
V: TRBV10-3
size: .
D: TRBD1
CDR3: CAIRPSGTGYGSRAFF
DNA: TGTGCCATCAGACCCTCCGGGACAGGGTATGGGTCGAGAGCTTTCTTT

J: TRBJ1-5
V: TRBV6-5
size: .
D: .
CDR3: CASRQLTASNQPQHF
DNA: TGTGCCAGCAGACAATTGACAGCTAGCAATCAGCCCCAGCATTTT

J: TRBJ2-1
V: TRBV7-3
size: .
D: .
CDR3: CASSLRPDGGSNEQFF
DNA: TGTGCCAGCAGCTTAAGGCCGGATGGAGGGTCCAATGAGCAGTTCTTC

J: TRBJ1-5
V: TRBV2
size: .
D: .
CDR3: CASSGTDNQPQHF
DNA: TGTGCCAGCAGTGGGACAGATAATCAGCCCCAGCATTTT

J: TRBJ1-5
V: TRBV5-6
size: .
D: .
CDR3: CASSRAAGRQPQHF
DNA: TGTGCCAGCAGCCGGGCGGCAGGCCGACAGCCCCAGCATTTT

J: TRBJ2-1
V: TRBV5-4
size: .
D: .
CDR3: CASSLGQGSGNEQFF
DNA: TGTGCCAGCAGCTTGGGCCAGGGGTCAGGCAATGAGCAGTTCTTC

J: TRBJ2-2
V: TRBV29-1
size: .
D: .
CDR3: CSVGGAGELFF
DNA: TGCAGCGTTGGGGGGGCCGGGGAGCTGTTTTTT

J: TRBJ2-5
V: TRBV6-6
size: .
D: .
CDR3: CASSYGQGPQETQYF
DNA: TGTGCCAGCAGTTACGGGCAGGGCCCGCAAGAGACCCAGTACTTC

J: TRBJ1-1
V: TRBV6-1
size: .
D: .
CDR3: CASSERTAQNTEAFF
DNA: TGTGCCAGCAGTGAAAGGACAGCCCAGAACACTGAAGCTTTCTTT

J: TRBJ2-7
V: TRBV7-3
size: .
D: .
CDR3: CASSLEGFLYEQYF
DNA: TGTGCCAGCAGCTTAGAAGGGTTCCTGTACGAGCAGTACTTC

J: TRBJ1-6
V: TRBV28
size: .
D: TRBD1
CDR3: CASTPLTGNYNSPLHF
DNA: TGTGCCAGCACCCCCTTGACAGGGAACTATAATTCACCCCTCCACTTT

J: TRBJ2-7
V: TRBV7-2
size: .
D: .
CDR3: CASSLMQVSYEQYF
DNA: TGTGCCAGCAGCTTGATGCAGGTTTCCTACGAGCAGTACTTC

J: TRBJ2-1
V: TRBV28
size: .
D: TRBD1
CDR3: CASSLRDRGPYNEQFF
DNA: TGTGCCAGCAGTTTACGAGACAGGGGTCCCTACAATGAGCAGTTCTTC

J: TRBJ2-1
V: TRBV21-1
size: .
D: .
CDR3: CASSKETSGRSYNEQFF
DNA: TGTGCCAGCAGCAAAGAGACTAGCGGGAGGTCCTACAATGAACAGTTCTTC

J: TRBJ2-5
V: TRBV28
size: .
D: .
CDR3: CASSQGRIGAQYF
DNA: TGTGCCAGCAGTCAAGGACGGATCGGGGCCCAGTACTTC

J: TRBJ1-5
V: TRBV28
size: once
D: TRBD1
CDR3: CATQTYRGNQPQHF
DNA: TGTGCCACCCAGACCTACAGGGGGAATCAGCCCCAGCATTTT

J: TRBJ1-1
V: TRBV10-3
size: .
D: .
CDR3: CAITTGLNTEAFF
DNA: TGTGCCATCACGACGGGATTGAACACTGAAGCTTTCTTT

J: TRBJ1-1
V: TRBV14
size: .
D: .
CDR3: CASSQAATRYEAFF
DNA: TGTGCCAGCAGCCAAGCTGCGACCAGGTATGAAGCTTTCTTT

J: TRBJ2-3
V: TRBV5-1
size: .
D: TRBD2
CDR3: CASSLRSSRGAPDTQYF
DNA: TGCGCCAGCAGCTTGCGTTCCTCGCGGGGGGCCCCCGATACGCAGTATTTT

J: TRBJ1-6
V: TRBV2
size: .
D: TRBD1
CDR3: CAVKGQEGSPLHF
DNA: TGTGCCGTCAAGGGACAGGAGGGTTCACCCCTCCACTTT

J: TRBJ2-1
V: TRBV5-1
size: .
D: .
CDR3: CASSLDGIRSSYNEQFF
DNA: TGCGCCAGCAGCTTGGACGGGATTAGGAGCTCCTACAATGAGCAGTTCTTC

J: TRBJ1-3
V: TRBV18
size: .
D: .
CDR3: CASSLEGLRNTIYF
DNA: TGTGCCAGCTCACTCGAAGGACTTCGAAACACCATATATTTT

J: TRBJ1-6
V: TRBV2
size: .
D: .
CDR3: CASSAQYSPLHF
DNA: TGTGCCAGCAGTGCGCAATATTCACCCCTCCACTTT

J: TRBJ1-1
V: TRBV15
size: .
D: .
CDR3: CATSREGGITEAFF
DNA: TGTGCCACCAGCAGAGAAGGGGGTATCACTGAAGCTTTCTTT

J: TRBJ2-7
V: TRBV11-2
size: few
D: .
CDR3: CASSLASLTDEQYF
DNA: TGTGCCAGCAGCTTAGCCTCCCTTACTGATGAGCAGTACTTC